These 23 T cell receptor beta chains were sequenced from one sample in a study of response to subunit inactivated influenza vaccine. A single record per CDR3 protein comes from TCRdb applying MiXCR to the RT-PCR reads. This sample has roughly 700,000 distinct CDR3 sequences, with about 15% found just once. The input for sequencing was PBMCs from blood, taken roughly 2 weeks before vaccination. Receptors originate from a man in his fifties or sixties who received an inactivated influenza vaccine.

V and J are TRBV6-2 or TRBV6-3 and TRBJ2-1; D ambiguous. V was shortened by 2 bases and J by 0 bases, with 8 bases between the two germline ends. This CDR3 has 15 amino acids. Germline V gene lookup returns CDR1 MNHEY and CDR2 SVGEGT. CDR3 sequence: CASSYGWSSYNEQFF. The CDR3 DNA sequence: TGTGCCAGCAGTTACGGCTGGAGCTCCTACAATGAGCAGTTCTTC.

The chain uses TRBV27 and TRBJ2-4; no reliable D call. Germline loops: CDR1 MNHEY, CDR2 SMNVEV (reference sequence). The CDR3 is 15 amino acids. The ends were cut back, 5 bases at V and 7 bases at J, with 18 bases in the middle. The CDR3 region is CASSPLPPRWNIQYF. The CDR3 DNA is TGTGCCAGCAGTCCGCTCCCCCCGAGATGGAACATTCAGTACTTC.

In this sample, this clonotype turned up a few times. This rearrangement joins TRBV20-1 to TRBJ2-1, with TRBD1 matching 11 bases. Germline loops: CDR1 DFQATT, CDR2 SNEGSKA (reference sequence). CDR3 length equals 18 residues. With 6 bases clipped from V and 0 bases from J, the junction kept 13 bases outside the gene matches. CDR3 sequence (DNA): TGCAGTGCCCGGGACAGGGGGAGAGCAAGGAGCTCCTACAATGAGCAGTTCTTC. Translated, it gives CSARDRGRARSSYNEQFF.

This clonotype was detected only a few times. Since a much larger clone is just one base distant, this may be a read error. The chain combines TRBV7-9 with TRBJ2-3; D uncertain. This CDR3 has 14 amino acids. Germline CDR1 reads SEHNR; CDR2 reads FQNEAQ (reference sequence). V lost 0 bases to trimming and J lost 4 bases, with 8 bases between them. This CDR3 is CASSLAGWPDTQYF. The CDR3 DNA sequence: TGTGCCAGCAGCTTAGCGGGGTGGCCAGATACGCAGTATTTT.

A few counts support this clonotype. The chain is built from TRBV12-3 or TRBV12-4 and TRBJ2-5; D not resolved. The length of the CDR3 is 13 residues. V was cut by 6 bases and J by 5 bases, with 13 bases left in between. The CDR3 protein is CASRSSLVETQYF. The CDR3 DNA reads as TGTGCCAGCAGATCCTCCCTCGTCGAGACCCAGTACTTC.

This clonotype occurred a few times. The gene calls are TRBV25-1 and TRBJ1-4; TRBD1 matches at 8 bases. The CDR3 covers 15 residues. V shed 4 bases and J 7 bases; nucleotides not matched to a gene: 8. Per the germline V gene, CDR1 is MGHDK and CDR2 is SYGVNS. The CDR3 coding sequence is TGTGCCAGCAGTGGGGAGACAGGGGCGATTGAAAAACTGTTTTTT. This translates into CASSGETGAIEKLFF.

The rearrangement joins TRBV10-2 to TRBJ2-2; D gene ambiguous. CDR1 WSHSY and CDR2 SAAADI come from the germline V gene. The V end was cut by 3 bases, the J end by 7 bases, with 12 bases between. This CDR3 spans 14 amino acids. CDR3 loop: CASSEWGRNGELFF. CDR3 DNA: TGCGCCAGCAGTGAATGGGGAAGGAACGGGGAGCTGTTTTTT.

The chain links TRBV20-1 to TRBJ2-7; the match to TRBD1 covers 9 bases. Germline V gene data show CDR1 as DFQATT and CDR2 as SNEGSKA (reference sequence). The CDR3 spans 18 residues. V lost 0 bases to trimming and J lost 2 bases; unmatched junction nucleotides: 14. The CDR3 sequence is CSARDFSMPGQGAYEQYF. The CDR3 DNA is TGCAGTGCTAGAGATTTCAGCATGCCGGGACAGGGAGCCTACGAGCAGTACTTC.

The chain has TRBV19 and TRBJ2-7, with D possibly being TRBD2 (6 bases). Per germline, CDR1 LNHDA and CDR2 SQIVND (reference sequence). The CDR3 has 15 amino acids. V lost 7 bases and J 2 bases, leaving 18 bases between the germline ends. The CDR3 here is CASNAGLGGTYEQYF. The CDR3 bases are TGTGCCAGTAACGCCGGGCTGGGGGGAACCTACGAGCAGTACTTC. Filled out from reference TRBV19 and TRBJ2-7, the complete variable domain reads DGGITQSPKYLFRKEGQNVTLSCEQNLNHDAMYWYRQDPGQGLRLIYYSQIVNDFQKGDIAEGYSVSREKKESFPLTVTSAQKNPTAFYLCASNAGLGGTYEQYFGPGTRLTVT.

This clonotype was picked up many times. The chain's CDR3 is CASKLAGGSDTQYF. CDR3 DNA: TGTGCCAGCAAACTAGCGGGAGGTAGTGATACGCAGTATTTT. The chain is built from TRBV7-2 and TRBJ2-3; 12 positions agree with TRBD2. CDR1 and CDR2 from the germline V gene are SGHTA and FQGNSA. The CDR3 contains 14 residues. Trimming at V came to 7 bases and at J to 6 bases, leaving 5 bases not matched to a gene.

This sequence joins TRBV3-1 and TRBJ2-2; no clear D. Looked up from germline, CDR1 is LGHDT and CDR2 is YNNKEL (reference sequence). The V end was cut by 8 bases, the J end by 5 bases, with 15 bases between. This CDR3 has 14 residues. The DNA for the CDR3 is TGTGCCAGCTCCAAGGACGGAAGGACCGGGGAGCTGTTTTTT. Its translation: CASSKDGRTGELFF.

The chain uses TRBV15 and TRBJ2-2, with 9 bases fitting TRBD1. With 5 bases clipped from V and 8 bases from J, the junction kept 9 bases outside the gene matches. The germline CDR1 and CDR2 sequences are LNHNV and YYDKDF (reference sequence). The CDR3 is 15 amino acids. For the CDR3, the DNA is TGTGCCACCAGCTCCGGGACAGGGTCCCCGGGGGAGCTGTTTTTT. Its protein product is CATSSGTGSPGELFF.

This clonotype came up a few times. This sequence joins TRBV6-6 and TRBJ2-1; D tentatively fits TRBD1 or TRBD2 (5 bases each). Per germline, CDR1 MNHNY and CDR2 SVGAGI (reference sequence). The length of the CDR3 is 11 residues. The germline V and J ends were trimmed by 4 bases and 13 bases, with 11 bases remaining between them. The CDR3 DNA reads as TGTGCCAGCAGTTGGGACGGGGAACAGTTCTTC. This translates into CASSWDGEQFF.

This rearrangement joins TRBV11-2 to TRBJ2-4; D perhaps matches TRBD1 (6 bases). This CDR3 contains 15 residues. V dropped 5 bases and J dropped 0 bases, with 11 bases sitting between them. Looked up from germline, CDR1 is SGHAT and CDR2 is FQNNGV. The CDR3 protein is CASSIGQIAKNIQYF. DNA of the CDR3: TGTGCCAGCAGCATCGGACAGATAGCCAAAAACATTCAGTACTTC. Supplemented by reference TRBV11-2 and TRBJ2-4, the full variable domain reads EAGVAQSPRYKIIEKRQSVAFWCNPISGHATLYWYQQILGQGPKLLIQFQNNGVVDDSQLPKDRFSAERLKGVDSTLKIQPAKLEDSAVYLCASSIGQIAKNIQYFGAGTRLSVL.

This chain links TRBV7-9 with TRBJ1-6, with 7 positions matching TRBD1. With V trimmed by 5 bases and J by 7 bases, 8 bases remained unmatched. The CDR3 extends over 15 amino acids. The germline V gene encodes CDR1 SEHNR and CDR2 FQNEAQ (reference sequence). CDR3 loop: CASSTHRGRNSPLHF. The CDR3 DNA is TGTGCCAGCAGCACACACAGGGGCCGCAATTCACCCCTCCACTTT.

Only a few counts were recorded for this clonotype. The chain links TRBV3-1 to TRBJ2-7, with 8 bases identical to TRBD1. Germline trimming cut 2 bases from V and 2 bases from J; bases unmatched to any gene: 5. Germline lookup yields CDR1 LGHDT and CDR2 YNNKEL (reference sequence). The length of the CDR3 is 15 residues. The CDR3 region is CASSQTLTGAYEQYF. In DNA form, the CDR3 reads TGTGCCAGCAGCCAAACCTTGACAGGGGCCTACGAGCAGTACTTC.

The CDR3 is CASSSWEKNYGYTF. The CDR3 bases are TGCGCCAGCAGCTCCTGGGAGAAGAACTATGGCTACACCTTC. The gene calls are TRBV4-1 and TRBJ1-2; D remains unclear. CDR3 length: 14 residues. V was shortened by 5 bases and J by 2 bases, with 12 bases between the two germline ends. Looked up from germline, CDR1 is MGHRA and CDR2 is YSYEKL.

This clonotype was detected only a few times. This sequence joins TRBV6-1 and TRBJ2-7, with 7 positions matching TRBD1. V was pared by 7 bases and J by 4 bases, with 13 bases of the junction left unmatched. Germline V gene lookup returns CDR1 MNHNS and CDR2 SASEGT. The CDR3 consists of 15 residues. Here the CDR3 DNA reads TGTGCCAGCACCCCCAGACAGGGCGAAATGTACGAGCAGTACTTC. This encodes CASTPRQGEMYEQYF.

The chain has TRBV10-3 and TRBJ2-7; TRBD1 matches 12 bases. Germline values: CDR1 ENHRY, CDR2 SYGVKD. Unmatched junction bases numbered 8, after V lost 10 bases and J lost 4 bases. This CDR3 spans 14 amino acids. For the CDR3, the DNA is TGTGCCACCTCCGGGACAGGGGGCCGATACGAGCAGTACTTC. Protein product: CATSGTGGRYEQYF.

This clonotype was detected only a few times. The V gene is TRBV10-3, the J gene TRBJ2-5; 8 positions match TRBD2. Germline CDR1 and CDR2: ENHRY and SYGVKD. The CDR3 length is 15 residues. The ends lost 11 bases at V and 4 bases at J; junction bases unmatched: 15. Here the CDR3 reads CASSLSGSSGETQYF. The DNA of the CDR3 is TGTGCCTCCTCCCTAAGCGGGAGCTCGGGAGAGACCCAGTACTTC.

V usage is TRBV18 and J usage is TRBJ1-2, with 10 bases that match TRBD1. V gave up 6 bases and J gave up 9 bases; unmatched junction bases: 10. Germline CDR1 reads KGHSH; CDR2 reads LQKENI. CDR3 length equals 14 residues. CDR3 in amino acids: CASSPDRDRGRYTF. DNA for the CDR3: TGTGCCAGCTCTCCCGACCGGGACAGGGGTCGCTACACCTTC.

The chain employs TRBV12-2 and TRBJ2-3. TRBV12-2 counts as a pseudogene. This CDR3 region has 13 residues. CDR3 sequence (DNA): TGTGCAAGTCGCTTTGTCGGTTTGGATACGCAGTATTTT. Translating gives CASRFVGLDTQYF.

This clonotype was seen a few times. The rearrangement joins TRBV4-1 to TRBJ2-1; no definite D call. Germline CDR1 reads MGHRA; CDR2 reads YSYEKL. The CDR3 length is 14 residues. Trimming left V 0 bases short and J 5 bases short, with 8 bases between. The CDR3 DNA reads TGCGCCAGCAGCCAAGATCTATCTGACAATGAGCAGTTCTTC. It codes for CASSQDLSDNEQFF.